This TCR beta chain was profiled in a study of cytomegalovirus exposure and HLA in healthy donors (dated by TCRdb to the late 2010s). In terms of the full investigation: According to an earlier analysis of 550 to 700 of the donors, about 180 million T cells yielded roughly 100 million unique TCR beta sequences and approximately 280 Gb of sequence data. An early release covering approximately 600 HLA-typed donors comprised approximately 300 gigabases of sequencing data and roughly 86 million unique TCR sequences. Of the roughly 430 genotyped donors, approximately 83% fell in the genetic ancestry cluster associated with self-reported Caucasian donors. The study aimed to test whether cataloging public T cell receptors could reveal signatures of past pathogen exposure. Using immunosequencing, the study profiled T cell repertoires from 500 to 800 subjects and related those repertoires to cytomegalovirus serostatus. Besides the first cohort of roughly 700 subjects, a separate validation cohort made up of about 120 different subjects was used. The study combined high-throughput TCR immunosequencing, statistical association of individual TCRs with disease status, and machine learning to predict cytomegalovirus infection status. In a later analysis, previously published TCR beta repertoires from roughly 710 donors were re-analyzed and high-resolution HLA genotyping was added so that TCR occurrence patterns could be studied. In the later analysis, no new phenotypic data were used to find candidate immune exposures; instead, reliance was placed on TCR beta sequences and their occurrence across donors. An earlier analysis of around 640 of the donors used high-throughput TCR beta sequencing to judge whether each TCR beta V gene segment behaved as functional or pseudogenic. Alongside the repertoire data, information on donor age, sex, ethnicity and CMV serostatus was compiled. A later genetic analysis took genome-wide SNP genotypes for about three fifths of the 666 donors and used that subset as a discovery cohort. All discovery cohort repertoires had been generated using a single sequencing platform. HLA typing included class I and class II loci at four-digit resolution. The number of typed donors differed by locus: 629-630 for A, B, C, DRB1 and DQB1; 500 to 550 for DQA1; approximately 610 for DPA1; and roughly 450 for DPB1. Roughly 5 DR-DQ haplotypes were treated as single units for association and clustering because of strong linkage in the cohort. Among roughly 400 genotyped donors of the cohort, an average of approximately 240,000 unique TCR beta nucleotide sequences were sequenced per donor, 15% to 20% of them non-productive.

Overall results and qualifications from the work: Some IMGT-functional V segments, including TRBV6-2 and TRBV6-3, could not be distinguished by the 87-base-pair reads and were therefore excluded. In a later genetic analysis, a missense DCLRE1C variant was associated with V-gene and J-gene trimming of TCR beta chains, and the association was replicated in an independent cohort. This cohort had only TCR beta chains sequenced, and the lack of alpha or paired-chain data limited which features could be detected. A total of fewer than 200 TCR beta chains were listed by the study as associated with cytomegalovirus. Because HLA typing was missing for some donors at each locus, association tests included only the typed subset. Across donors, most TCR sequences were observed very rarely, whereas some public TCRs were present in many individuals. Broadly in line with IMGT annotations, most TCR beta V segments showed up in productive rearrangements about 87% or about 30% of the time in an earlier analysis of 587 of the donors. Correlated functional status among segregating V segments might be attributable to linkage disequilibrium, but an unknown experimental factor could not be ruled out. Compared with the approximately 670-donor mean, donors in an Asian-associated ancestry cluster had fewer N-insertions in productive TCRs, according to a later genetic analysis. A cluster of highly shared sequence variants was judged likely to be a technical artifact of the sequencing pipeline. A later analysis found that HLA-associated TCR beta chains were more clonally expanded and had lower generation probabilities than equally common non-associated chains. Three of the identified cytomegalovirus-associated TCR beta chains were confirmed in vitro to be specific for cytomegalovirus antigens. According to a later analysis, most CMV-associated TCR beta chains appeared to be HLA-restricted, and the HLA associations seemed to be driven largely by CMV exposure. A later analysis found that TCR association rates varied across HLA loci, with DRB1 alleles showing the most associated TCRs and HLA-C alleles the fewest. When HLA alleles, especially DR and DQ, strongly co-occurred, attributing TCR associations to individual alleles was difficult. A further reported finding was that TCR beta sequences accurately predicted the HLA-A and HLA-B alleles for most subjects in the first cohort. A later analysis reported that several top co-occurrence clusters appeared linked to parvovirus B19, influenza, CMV and Epstein-Barr virus. According to the authors, the approach could potentially be generalized to other disease states and immunological phenotypes. The earlier analysis of 587 of the donors excluded about 16 rarely observed V segments, including chromosome 9 orphons, because counts were too low. Sequencing depth was assumed to be roughly uniform across donors in the presence/absence analyses, though that assumption may not hold. The classifier was reported to diagnose cytomegalovirus status with high specificity and sensitivity in both the original and validation cohorts. Immune exposure information for the cohort was limited to CMV serostatus. A later analysis associated about 17,000 TCR beta sequences with specific HLA alleles at a false discovery rate of 0.05.

Library prep was done by the immunoSEQ multiplex PCR assay. For the multiplex PCR, a mixture combining 60 forward primers for TCR Vbeta segments and 13 reverse primers for TCR Jbeta segments was used. Amplification of the CDR3 region of rearranged TCR beta genes was performed with a multiplex PCR assay on genomic DNA. The Illumina HiSeq System was used to sequence the amplified TCR beta libraries as 87-base-pair reads. The original pipeline was this. In a later analysis, tens of millions of unique TCR beta chains were counted across the 666 repertoires, and roughly 10 million of these chains were shared by at least two donors. Raw reads were error-corrected and collapsed into unique sequences with a nearest-neighbor algorithm that merged closely related sequences to remove PCR and sequencing errors. V, D and J gene segments were assigned by aligning CDR3 sequences to IMGT reference sequences. Each retained sequence needed at least a six-nucleotide match to both a V gene segment and a J gene segment. Rearrangements were called productive when the CDR3 lacked stop codons and stayed in frame with V and J; all others were non-productive. CDR3 was defined by IMGT convention, running from the second conserved V-encoded cysteine to the conserved J-encoded phenylalanine. The earlier analysis of about 610 of the donors excluded any sequence lacking an unambiguous match to a single V gene segment. In an earlier analysis of 587 of the donors, a V segment was called functional when productive rearrangements were above 56.7%, and segregating when the standard deviation between donors exceeded 5%. A statistical classification framework was developed to diagnose cytomegalovirus status using the catalog of TCR beta chain sequences. A later analysis assigned V and J genes by comparing TCR nucleotide sequences with IMGT/GENE-DB human TR gene sequences. In a later analysis, CDR3 sequences and most-parsimonious VDJ recombination scenarios were assigned using the TCRdist pipeline. In a later analysis, each TCR beta chain was defined by its CDR3 amino acid sequence together with its V-gene family, and reads lacking a unique V-gene family were excluded. As a way to deal with suspected cross-contamination and a sequencing artifact, a later analysis dropped under 600 nucleotide sequences that were highly shared and had low generation probability. In a later analysis, a clonal expansion index was calculated for each public chain from normalized within-repertoire ranks of inferred template counts. In a later analysis, generation probabilities were computed with a VDJ recombination model fitted to out-of-frame rearrangements, and the resulting probabilities were checked against IGoR. Hypergeometric tests were used in a later analysis to score TCR-TCR, TCR-HLA and TCR-CMV co-occurrence, with a repertoire-size bias correction applied to the TCR pairs. False discovery rates were estimated in a later analysis by permuting HLA or CMV assignments 20 times. A later analysis grouped co-occurring TCRs with DBSCAN, adding TCRdist sequence similarity when clustering within HLA-allele-positive subsets. Co-occurrence clustering excluded repertoires with fewer than 30,000 or more than 120,000 public chains, plus five with anomalous nucleotide sharing. TCRdb provides this immuneACCESS table in a form limited to in-frame rearrangements. Some clones are lacking; in checked studies, under half of them reflect an unresolved V gene, and why the rest are absent is not known. V and J calls and clone size are copied from that table; D and trimming were computed from the DNA. A total of around 260,000 clones appear in this sample, about 80% of them only once. Approximately 0.3% of the sample comes from the top ten.

The trim is 3 bases for V and 3 bases for J, with a gap of 9 bases between the germline ends. Including cysteine and phenylalanine, the CDR3 has 13 amino acids. The only DNA kept is the CDR3, 39 bases in frame from the first base. In the germline V gene, CDR1 corresponds to SGDLS and CDR2 to YYNGEE. The cohort comprised some 700 healthy bone marrow donors. At the time of sampling, all cohort members were nominally healthy, though unrecorded immune exposures were likely present. The donor tested CMV seronegative and was one of the 352 seronegative cohort members. A peripheral blood sample was provided by each donor, and peripheral blood mononuclear cells were used for TCR beta sequencing. The Qiagen DNeasy Blood Extraction Kit was used to extract genomic DNA from the blood cell samples. Regarding this clone: Its antigen target is currently unknown. Nothing much larger sits one base from this clone, and base qualities are not available.

Sequenced material: PBMCs. The sequence links TRBV9 to TRBJ2-5; a tentative D match to TRBD2 spans 6 bases. This clonotype originated in a girl aged 2 to 9 in good health and CMV-seronegative. At the DNA level, the sequence is TGTGCCAGCAGCGGCGGGACTGAAGAGACCCAGTACTTC. Its coded protein is CASSGGTEETQYF.